The T cell receptor (beta chain) under discussion was sequenced for a study of blood T cells in healthy people across ages. Findings and limits, study-wide: Per million T cells, TCR beta diversity dropped about linearly as age rose.

A second PCR of 7 to 11 cycles used a sample-barcoded 5' primer and a J-beta primer mix. Any given sample supplied a minimum of 3 million CDR3-containing paired-end reads. TCRdb processed the 5' RACE reads anew with MiXCR; each CDR3 protein has one entry. The sample lists 1.5 million to 2 million distinct CDR3 sequences, about 30% occurring once. Per germline, CDR1 DFQATT and CDR2 SNEGSKA (reference sequence). The CDR3 is 14 residues long. J gave up 5 bases and V 3 bases, and 9 bases lay outside the gene matches. Each donor was a healthy Caucasian individual from Russia, aged about 6 to 100. A word on this clonotype: Its specificity is not known.

The receptor's source is a woman in her 30s in good health. Sequences were obtained from blood. V is TRBV20-1 and J is TRBJ2-7, with 8 positions matching TRBD2. The CDR3 DNA follows: TGCAGTGCTAGGGACAAGCGGGGGTTCCACGAGCAGTACTTC. It specifies CSARDKRGFHEQYF.